Below are 22 T cell receptor beta chains sequenced from a single sample in a study of shared clonotypes between healthy human individuals. Profiling relied on immunoSEQ multiplex PCR, and the TCRdb table lists in-frame clones only, not all of them. There are some 2,100,000 clones in the sample; just over 90% occur only once, and roughly 1.8% lies in the top ten. CD45RO negativity and positive selection for CCR7 defined naive CD8 cells, a population that excluded terminally differentiated effector memory CD45RA+ cells. Sequenced: naive CD8+ T cells from PBMCs. The receptor set was obtained from a man aged 18 to 35 in good health. Some clones in this sample may be carry-over from other donors' samples.

The V call is TRBV4-1, the J call TRBJ2-2, with D maybe TRBD2 (6 bases). The CDR3 sequence is 18 residues long. V was pared by 0 bases and J by 2 bases, with 16 bases between. Germline values: CDR1 MGHRA, CDR2 YSYEKL. The CDR3, as DNA: TGCGCCAGCAGCCAAGATTCCATGCGGGAAACAAACACCGGGGAGCTGTTTTTT. Residues: CASSQDSMRETNTGELFF.

The chain links TRBV15 to TRBJ2-5; D remains ambiguous. From germline, CDR1 is LNHNV and CDR2 YYDKDF (reference sequence). V was trimmed by 7 bases and J by 5 bases, leaving 17 bases between them. The CDR3 is 14 residues long. The CDR3 here is CATTSEEYWETQYF. In DNA, the CDR3 is TGTGCCACCACCTCAGAGGAATACTGGGAGACCCAGTACTTC.

The V and J genes are TRBV4-3 and TRBJ2-1, with 9 bases that match TRBD1. The junction had 6 bases not matched to a gene; V was cut back by 6 bases and J by 3 bases. The V gene's germline CDR1 is LGHNA and CDR2 YSLEER. The CDR3 totals 15 residues. For the CDR3, the DNA is TGCGCCAGCAGGTTCGGACAGGGGAGCTACAATGAGCAGTTCTTC. Its protein product is CASRFGQGSYNEQFF.

The V and J genes are TRBV5-6 and TRBJ2-5; D not certain. The CDR3 is 13 residues long. Germline V CDR1 and CDR2: SGHDT, YYEEEE. The V gene lost 4 bases and the J gene lost 5 bases, with 12 bases spanning the gap. The CDR3 nucleotides read TGTGCCAGCAGCCCAATATCCGCGGAGACCCAGTACTTC. As protein: CASSPISAETQYF.

J is TRBJ2-7 and V is TRBV9; tentatively, D is TRBD2 (6 bases). The CDR3 is made up of 15 amino acids. The V gene lost 4 bases and the J gene lost 2 bases, with 16 bases spanning the gap. Germline CDR1 reads SGDLS; CDR2 reads YYNGEE. The CDR3, as DNA: TGTGCCAGCAGCCTAGCAGCGGGTAATACCTACGAGCAGTACTTC. Translated, it gives CASSLAAGNTYEQYF.

The chain joins TRBV5-4 to TRBJ2-1, with D uncertain. CDR1 and CDR2 (germline): SGHNT, YYREEE (reference sequence). Trimming left V 0 bases short and J 0 bases short, with 13 bases between. The CDR3 is 17 residues long. The chain's CDR3 is CASSLDRGKGSYNEQFF. CDR3 DNA: TGTGCCAGCAGCTTGGATCGAGGTAAAGGCTCCTACAATGAGCAGTTCTTC.

Points on this clone: The sample carries other DNA sequences with the same CDR3. The chain recombines TRBV2 with TRBJ2-7, with 12 bases fitting TRBD2. Germline V gives CDR1 SNHLY, CDR2 FYNNEI. This CDR3 comprises 14 residues. The V and J ends lost 4 bases and 5 bases, in that order; junction bases with no gene match: 3. CDR3: CASSGLAGAHEQYF. The CDR3 nucleotides read TGTGCCAGCAGTGGACTAGCGGGAGCTCACGAGCAGTACTTC.

The rearrangement uses TRBV28 and TRBJ2-4, with 8 bases identical to TRBD2. Germline CDR1 MDHEN, CDR2 SYDVKM. The CDR3 contains 15 residues. Trimming removed 6 bases from V and 8 bases from J; junction bases left unmatched: 12. CDR3 protein: CASSHLGERGYIQYF. CDR3 coding DNA: TGTGCCAGCAGCCACCTTGGGGAGCGGGGGTACATTCAGTACTTC.

The chain couples TRBV28 to TRBJ1-3; TRBD1 agrees at 7 bases. The CDR3 covers 15 residues. CDR1 MDHEN and CDR2 SYDVKM come from the germline V gene. V shed 5 bases, J shed 0 bases, and the junction held 4 bases outside the gene matches. CDR3 DNA sequence: TGTGCCAGCAGTGACAGGGACAGCTCTGGAAACACCATATATTTT. Translating gives CASSDRDSSGNTIYF.

Concerning this clone: One junction end does not reproduce the germline sequence, and a read error may be involved. This chain joins TRBV29-1 and TRBJ1-2, with a possible D match to TRBD1 (6 bases). Germline loops: CDR1 SQVTM, CDR2 ANQGSEA. The CDR3 runs to 12 residues. In nucleotides, the CDR3 is TGCAGCGTGGAAGAACAGGGACCTGGCTACACCTTC. It encodes CSVEEQGPGYTF.

For this clone: The sample contains more than one DNA sequence encoding this CDR3. The V and J genes are TRBV27 and TRBJ2-7, with no clear D. V lost 3 bases, J lost 6 bases, and 6 bases lay in between. This CDR3 is 11 amino acids long. The germline V gene encodes CDR1 MNHEY and CDR2 SMNVEV (reference sequence). For the CDR3, the DNA is TGTGCCAGCAGTTTCGGAAGCGAGCAGTACTTC. Its protein product is CASSFGSEQYF.

This clone was observed a few times. The gene calls are TRBV29-1 and TRBJ1-1; 9 bases align to TRBD1. V shed 8 bases, J shed 6 bases, and the junction held 7 bases outside the gene matches. Germline CDR1 is SQVTM and CDR2 is ANQGSEA. The CDR3 runs to 12 residues. The CDR3: CSSGTGKPEAFF. The CDR3 DNA is TGCAGCTCAGGGACAGGGAAGCCTGAAGCTTTCTTT.

In this sample, this clone turned up once. The rearrangement links TRBV28 to TRBJ1-2; D not resolved. Between the trimmed V and J ends, which lost 3 bases and 3 bases, there was a span of 17 bases. The CDR3 totals 16 residues. CDR1 is MDHEN, CDR2 SYDVKM, per germline. The CDR3 DNA is TGTGCCAGCAGTTTTGGGAGGGTTGCCCGAGACTATGGCTACACCTTC. It encodes CASSFGRVARDYGYTF.

V usage is TRBV9 and J usage is TRBJ2-7; perhaps TRBD2 as D (6 bases). Per germline, CDR1 SGDLS and CDR2 YYNGEE. The length of the CDR3 is 14 residues. Trimming shortened V by 3 bases and J by 2 bases, and 12 bases separated the two germline ends. CDR3 amino acids: CASSAGTPPYEQYF. In DNA form, the CDR3 reads TGTGCCAGCAGCGCCGGGACTCCACCCTACGAGCAGTACTTC.

The gene calls are TRBV7-2 and TRBJ1-1; tentatively, D is TRBD1 (6 bases). The CDR3 length is 14 residues. V lost 6 bases to trimming and J lost 4 bases, with 15 bases between them. Germline V gene sequence: CDR1 SGHTA, CDR2 FQGNSA. The DNA for the CDR3 is TGTGCCAGCAGGGGAGGGGGGCCAGGCACTGAAGCTTTCTTT. Encoded protein: CASRGGGPGTEAFF.

The genes are TRBV19 and TRBJ2-2; 7 nucleotides align to TRBD1. CDR1 is LNHDA, CDR2 SQIVND, per germline (reference sequence). Trimming cost V 6 bases and J 0 bases; bases outside gene matches: 4. This CDR3 is built from 15 residues. The CDR3 reads CASRTGQSNTGELFF. DNA for the CDR3: TGTGCCAGTAGAACGGGACAGTCGAACACCGGGGAGCTGTTTTTT. Filled out from reference TRBV19 and TRBJ2-2, the complete variable domain reads DGGITQSPKYLFRKEGQNVTLSCEQNLNHDAMYWYRQDPGQGLRLIYYSQIVNDFQKGDIAEGYSVSREKKESFPLTVTSAQKNPTAFYLCASRTGQSNTGELFFGEGSRLTVL.

This chain joins TRBV7-9 and TRBJ1-5; the D gene is possibly TRBD1 (5 bases). Germline V gives CDR1 SEHNR, CDR2 FQNEAQ (reference sequence). Trimming shortened V by 5 bases and J by 3 bases, and 11 bases separated the two germline ends. The CDR3 consists of 14 residues. CDR3 protein: CASSEDSFNQPQHF. The CDR3 DNA reads TGTGCCAGCAGCGAAGACAGTTTCAATCAGCCCCAGCATTTT.

This chain connects TRBV5-1 to TRBJ1-2; TRBD1 is a possible D gene (6 bases). CDR3 length: 14 residues. The V gene's germline CDR1 is SGHRS and CDR2 YFSETQ. V was shortened by 0 bases and J by 3 bases, with 9 bases between the two germline ends. For the CDR3, the DNA is TGCGCCAGCAGCTTGGGGACAGCCTACTATGGCTACACCTTC. It encodes CASSLGTAYYGYTF.

The genes are TRBV27 and TRBJ2-7; 10 bases fit TRBD1. Losses at the gene ends were 5 bases for V and 7 bases for J; bases not matched to a gene: 8. The germline CDR1 and CDR2 sequences are MNHEY and SMNVEV (reference sequence). There are 14 residues in the CDR3. CDR3 nucleotides: TGTGCCAGCAGTCCTAGGGACAGGGGACGGGAGCAGTACTTC. Amino acids: CASSPRDRGREQYF.

The chain employs TRBV9 and TRBJ1-4, with D perhaps matching TRBD1 (5 bases). V gave up 5 bases and J gave up 8 bases, with 19 bases separating them. CDR1 is SGDLS, CDR2 YYNGEE, per germline. The CDR3 is made up of 15 amino acids. The CDR3 nucleotides read TGTGCCAGCAGTTCCCATCCCCAGCAGGGAGAAAAACTGTTTTTT. As protein: CASSSHPQQGEKLFF.

V is TRBV9 and J is TRBJ2-5; D remains ambiguous. Trimming cost V 2 bases and J 2 bases, with 10 bases left between them. Per germline, CDR1 SGDLS and CDR2 YYNGEE. The CDR3 covers 14 residues. The CDR3 sequence is CASSVYGIQETQYF. The CDR3 nucleotides read TGTGCCAGCAGCGTGTATGGGATTCAAGAGACCCAGTACTTC.

This chain's CDR3 is CASSRQSTIQGPATDTQYF. Here the CDR3 DNA reads TGTGCCAGCTCACGTCAATCTACCATACAGGGGCCAGCCACAGATACGCAGTATTTT. The V gene is TRBV18, the J gene TRBJ2-3, with 7 bases aligning to TRBD1. Trimming removed 4 bases from V and 2 bases from J; junction bases left unmatched: 18. Looked up from germline, CDR1 is KGHSH and CDR2 is LQKENI. This CDR3 is built from 19 residues.